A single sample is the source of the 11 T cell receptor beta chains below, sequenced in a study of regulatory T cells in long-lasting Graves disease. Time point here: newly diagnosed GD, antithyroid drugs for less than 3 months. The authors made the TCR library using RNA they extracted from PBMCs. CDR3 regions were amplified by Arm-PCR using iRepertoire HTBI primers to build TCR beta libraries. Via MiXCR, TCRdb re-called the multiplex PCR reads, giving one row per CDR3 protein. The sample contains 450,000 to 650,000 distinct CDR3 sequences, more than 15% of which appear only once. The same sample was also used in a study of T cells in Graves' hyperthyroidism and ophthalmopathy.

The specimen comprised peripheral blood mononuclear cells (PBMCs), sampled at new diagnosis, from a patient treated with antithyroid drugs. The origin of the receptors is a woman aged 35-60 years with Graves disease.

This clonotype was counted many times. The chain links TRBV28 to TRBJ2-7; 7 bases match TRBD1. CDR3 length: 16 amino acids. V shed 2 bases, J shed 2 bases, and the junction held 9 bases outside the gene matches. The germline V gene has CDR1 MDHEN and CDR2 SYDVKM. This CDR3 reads CASSLGQEGATYEQYF. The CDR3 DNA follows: TGTGCCAGCAGTTTAGGACAGGAAGGGGCTACCTACGAGCAGTACTTC.

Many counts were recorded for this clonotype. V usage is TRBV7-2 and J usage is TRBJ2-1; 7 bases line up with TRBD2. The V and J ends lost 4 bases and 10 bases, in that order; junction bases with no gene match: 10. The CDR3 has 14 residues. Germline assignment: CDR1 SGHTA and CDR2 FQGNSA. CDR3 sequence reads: CASSYYRTSEEQFF. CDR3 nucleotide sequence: TGTGCCAGCAGCTACTATAGGACTAGTGAGGAGCAGTTCTTC.

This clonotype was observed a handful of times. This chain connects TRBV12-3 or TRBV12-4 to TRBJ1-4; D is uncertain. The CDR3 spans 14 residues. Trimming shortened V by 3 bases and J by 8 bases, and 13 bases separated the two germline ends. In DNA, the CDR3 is TGTGCCAGCAGTTTCGGTCTCCCGGGGGAAAAACTGTTTTTT. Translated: CASSFGLPGEKLFF.

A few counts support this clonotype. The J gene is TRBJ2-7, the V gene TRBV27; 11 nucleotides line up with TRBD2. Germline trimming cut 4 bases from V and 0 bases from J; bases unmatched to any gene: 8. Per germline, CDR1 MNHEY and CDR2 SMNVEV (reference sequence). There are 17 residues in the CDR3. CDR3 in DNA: TGTGCCAGCAGTTCCACCAGACTAGCGGGGAGCTCCTACGAGCAGTACTTC. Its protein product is CASSSTRLAGSSYEQYF.

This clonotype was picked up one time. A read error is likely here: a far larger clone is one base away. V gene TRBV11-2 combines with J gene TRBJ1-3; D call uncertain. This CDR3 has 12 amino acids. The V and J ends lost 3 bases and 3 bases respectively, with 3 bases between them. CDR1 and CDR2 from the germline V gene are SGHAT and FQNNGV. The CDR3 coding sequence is TGTGCCAGCAGCTTTCATGGAAACACCATATATTTT. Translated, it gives CASSFHGNTIYF. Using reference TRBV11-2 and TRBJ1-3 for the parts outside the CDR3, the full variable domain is EAGVAQSPRYKIIEKRQSVAFWCNPISGHATLYWYQQILGQGPKLLIQFQNNGVVDDSQLPKDRFSAERLKGVDSTLKIQPAKLEDSAVYLCASSFHGNTIYFGEGSWLTVV.

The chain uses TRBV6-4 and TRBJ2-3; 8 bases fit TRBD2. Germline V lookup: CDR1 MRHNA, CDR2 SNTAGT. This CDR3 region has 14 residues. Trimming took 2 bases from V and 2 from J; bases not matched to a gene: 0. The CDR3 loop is CASSDGLATDTQYF. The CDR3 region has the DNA TGTGCCAGCAGTGACGGACTAGCCACAGATACGCAGTATTTT.

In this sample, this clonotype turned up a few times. The CDR3, as DNA: TGCGCCAGCAGCCAAGTTTTAGGTGGACAGAAGTTATCCTACGAGCAGTACTTC. Its translation is CASSQVLGGQKLSYEQYF. The rearrangement links TRBV4-1 to TRBJ2-7; D possibly corresponds to TRBD1 (6 bases). Germline V lookup: CDR1 MGHRA, CDR2 YSYEKL. The CDR3 is made up of 18 amino acids. V lost 1 base to trimming and J lost 1 base, with 20 bases between them.

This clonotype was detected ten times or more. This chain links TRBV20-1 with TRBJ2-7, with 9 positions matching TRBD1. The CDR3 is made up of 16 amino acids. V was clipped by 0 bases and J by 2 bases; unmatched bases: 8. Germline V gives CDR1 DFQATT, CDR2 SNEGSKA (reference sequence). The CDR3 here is CSARDPAGTGPYEQYF. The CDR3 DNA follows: TGCAGTGCTAGAGATCCGGCCGGGACAGGGCCCTACGAGCAGTACTTC.

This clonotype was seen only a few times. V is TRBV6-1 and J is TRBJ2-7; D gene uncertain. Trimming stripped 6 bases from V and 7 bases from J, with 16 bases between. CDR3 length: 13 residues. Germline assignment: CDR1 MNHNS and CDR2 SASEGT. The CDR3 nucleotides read TGTGCCAGCAGGGCGAACACCTTGGAAGAGCAGTACTTC. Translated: CASRANTLEEQYF.

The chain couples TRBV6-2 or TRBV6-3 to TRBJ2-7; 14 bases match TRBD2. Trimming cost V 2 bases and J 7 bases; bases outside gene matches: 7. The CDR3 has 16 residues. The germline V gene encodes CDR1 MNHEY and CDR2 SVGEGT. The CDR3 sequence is CASSYLTSGGANEQYF. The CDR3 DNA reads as TGTGCCAGCAGTTACCTGACTAGCGGGGGGGCCAATGAGCAGTACTTC.

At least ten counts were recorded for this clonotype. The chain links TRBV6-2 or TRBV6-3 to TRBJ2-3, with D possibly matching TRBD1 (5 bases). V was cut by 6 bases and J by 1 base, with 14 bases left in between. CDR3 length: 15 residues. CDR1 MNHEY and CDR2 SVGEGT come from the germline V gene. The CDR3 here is CASRPQGSRTDTQYF. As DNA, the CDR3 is TGTGCCAGCAGGCCCCAGGGTTCTCGCACAGATACGCAGTATTTT.